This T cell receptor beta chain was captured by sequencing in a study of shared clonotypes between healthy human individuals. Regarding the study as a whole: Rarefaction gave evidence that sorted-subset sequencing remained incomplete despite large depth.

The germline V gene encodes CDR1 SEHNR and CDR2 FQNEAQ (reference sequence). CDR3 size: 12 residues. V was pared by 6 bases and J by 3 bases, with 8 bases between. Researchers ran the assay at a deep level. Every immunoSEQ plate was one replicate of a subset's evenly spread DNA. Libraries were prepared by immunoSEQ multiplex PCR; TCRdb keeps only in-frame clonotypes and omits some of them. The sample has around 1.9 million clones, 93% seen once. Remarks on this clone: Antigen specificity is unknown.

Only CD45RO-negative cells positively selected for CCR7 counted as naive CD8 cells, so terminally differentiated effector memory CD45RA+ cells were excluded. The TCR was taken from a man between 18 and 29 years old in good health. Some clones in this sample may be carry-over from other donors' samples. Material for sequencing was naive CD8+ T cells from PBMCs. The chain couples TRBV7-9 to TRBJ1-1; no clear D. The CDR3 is CASRYGYTEAFF. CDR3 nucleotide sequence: TGTGCCAGCAGGTATGGATACACTGAAGCTTTCTTT.